This TCR beta chain appears in the sequencing data of a study of PD-L1 blockade in urothelial cancer (dated by TCRdb to the late 2010s). Study-wide context: All patients started therapy around 2014 and received atezolizumab 1,200 mg intravenously every 3 weeks. Patients had an ECOG performance status of 0 or 1 and had received between 0 and 3 prior chemotherapy regimens. Under 10 patients reached durable clinical benefit, while some 21 patients did not. Twenty-five of 29 patients were males with bladder-origin urothelial cancer, and 18 of 29 reported a prior smoking history. Blood samples were analyzed 3 weeks after the start of treatment (second dose) and 6 weeks after the start of treatment. Durable clinical benefit meant progression-free survival longer than 6 months, and TCR features were also tested against progression-free and overall survival. Whole exome sequencing and RNA sequencing of pretreatment tumors were performed alongside TCR sequencing in the same patients. Twenty-nine patients had pretreatment blood TCR-seq, around 25 had at least one posttreatment blood collection, and around 25 had tumor TCR-seq. Blood samples yielded a median of roughly 150,000 T cells and more than 80,000 unique TCRs, with median clonality about 0.08. The study, an exploratory multi-omic analysis, examined somatic, immune and clinical correlates of response to PD-L1 blockade with atezolizumab in urothelial cancer. TCR sequencing covered pretreatment tumor samples and matched, serially collected peripheral blood taken before and after atezolizumab treatment.

Broad study findings and their caveats: A pretreatment peripheral blood TCR clonality below the median was linked to improved progression-free and overall survival. Because the sample size was small (n of about 30) and many exploratory analyses were performed, the results are intended to be hypothesis-generating. Among patients with durable benefit, tumor-associated TCR clones showed greater expansion in peripheral blood 3 weeks after treatment started (n of about 21, p = 0.022).

To estimate absolute template abundance from read counts, synthetic TCR analog templates were spiked into each PCR. TCRbeta CDR3 regions were amplified from genomic DNA with bias-controlled V and J gene primers using the immunoSEQ assay. Rearranged TCRbeta segments were sequenced at approximately 20X coverage. Under the source paper's analysis protocol: Sequencing errors were corrected by clustering and CDR3s were annotated against IMGT to assign V, D and J genes. Downstream analyses used only productive TCRbeta rearrangements and left out out-of-frame or stop-codon sequences. To compute clonality, Shannon entropy was normalized by the log of the number of unique productive sequences and then subtracted from one. Clones differing between time points or between blood and tumor were identified using Fisher's exact test with Benjamini-Hochberg correction, with an adjusted p below 0.01 applied as the threshold. TCRdb's version of the immuneACCESS table is confined to in-frame rearrangements and falls short of the full clone set. An unresolved V gene accounts for under half of the shortfall where checked; the remainder is of unknown origin. V, J and clone size are those of that table, while D and trimming were read from the DNA. This sample holds under 100,000 clones; almost 90% were observed only once. The ten largest clonotypes hold around 1.6% of the sample.

The time point label corresponds to: pretreatment peripheral blood. The cohort comprised 25 to 35 patients with locally advanced or metastatic urothelial carcinoma treated at Memorial Sloan Kettering on a trial protocol. Peripheral blood mononuclear cells were collected from each patient pretreatment and during treatment, giving between 1 and 8 total time points per patient. The Qiagen DNeasy Blood extraction kit was used to purify genomic DNA from total PBMCs and tumor samples. PBMCs were collected pretreatment and during treatment and were isolated and stored as previously described. The sample holds a few counts of this clone. Its antigen is still unknown. Base qualities are not recorded, but no much larger clone differs from it by a single base. V loses 6 bases, J loses 3 bases, and the germline ends lie 12 bases apart. The CDR3, cysteine through phenylalanine, is 13 amino acids long. The read is trimmed to its CDR3 DNA, 39 bases read in frame from base 1. The germline V gene (reference sequence) sets CDR1 to WNHNN and CDR2 to SYGVQD.

The sample consisted of PBMCs, taken around atezolizumab (anti-PD-L1) treatment. The TCR comes from a man between 60 and 70 years old with urothelial cancer. The V and J genes are TRBV10-1 and TRBJ2-7; matching of 6 bases hints at TRBD1 as the D gene. The CDR3 sequence is CASSGTSLYEQYF. The bases are TGCGCCAGCAGCGGGACAAGTCTCTACGAGCAGTACTTC.